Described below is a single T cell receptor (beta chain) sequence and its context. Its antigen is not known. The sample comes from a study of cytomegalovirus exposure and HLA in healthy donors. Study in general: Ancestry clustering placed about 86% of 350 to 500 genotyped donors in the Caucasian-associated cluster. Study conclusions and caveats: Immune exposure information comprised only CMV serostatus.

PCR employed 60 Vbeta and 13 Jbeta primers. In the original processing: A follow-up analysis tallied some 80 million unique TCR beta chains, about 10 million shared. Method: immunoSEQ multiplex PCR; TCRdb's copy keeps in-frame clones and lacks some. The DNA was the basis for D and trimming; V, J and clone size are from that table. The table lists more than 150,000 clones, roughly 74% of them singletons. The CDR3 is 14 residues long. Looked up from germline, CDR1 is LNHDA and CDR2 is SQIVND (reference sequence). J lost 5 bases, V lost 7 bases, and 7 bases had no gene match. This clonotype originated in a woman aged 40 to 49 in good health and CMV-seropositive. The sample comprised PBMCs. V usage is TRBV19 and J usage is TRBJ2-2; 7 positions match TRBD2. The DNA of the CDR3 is TGTGCCAGTAACGGCGGGAGCCCAACCGGGGAGCTGTTTTTT. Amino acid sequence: CASNGGSPTGELFF.